These 14 T cell receptor beta chains originate from one sample sequenced in a study of identical twins. One entry per CDR3 protein, called by TCRdb with MiXCR from the 5' RACE reads. The sample lists fewer than 900,000 distinct CDR3 sequences; 18% were seen once. These data were also reused for a study on T cells expressing NK-cell markers.

Sequencing input: PBMCs. The receptors originated from a woman under 30 in good health.

The V call is TRBV29-1, the J call TRBJ2-4; no definite D call. Trimming removed 2 bases from V and 5 bases from J, with 7 bases in between. The CDR3 has 12 amino acids. Per the germline V gene, CDR1 is SQVTM and CDR2 is ANQGSEA. The CDR3 sequence is CSVETLENIQYF. The CDR3 bases are TGCAGCGTTGAAACGCTAGAAAACATTCAGTACTTC.

This clonotype was recorded a few times. This chain uses TRBV12-3 or TRBV12-4 with TRBJ2-4, with 11 bases fitting TRBD2. The CDR3 runs 17 residues. V lost 3 bases and J lost 7; bases outside the gene matches: 11. This chain's CDR3 is CASSFILAGGWWNIQYF. CDR3 bases: TGTGCCAGCAGTTTTATTCTAGCGGGAGGCTGGTGGAACATTCAGTACTTC.

This clonotype was seen only a few times. V usage is TRBV6-2 or TRBV6-3 and J usage is TRBJ2-1; the match to TRBD2 covers 8 bases. Germline CDR1 reads MNHEY; CDR2 reads SVGEGT. This CDR3 spans 15 amino acids. With 2 bases clipped from V and 4 bases from J, the junction kept 4 bases outside the gene matches. CDR3 bases: TGTGCCAGCAGTTACGCGGGAGGTATGTACAATGAGCAGTTCTTC. Translating it yields CASSYAGGMYNEQFF.

The chain recombines TRBV25-1 with TRBJ2-1, with D uncertain. Germline values: CDR1 MGHDK, CDR2 SYGVNS. With 3 bases removed from V and 2 bases from J, the gap between germline ends came to 11 bases. The CDR3 runs 15 residues. CDR3 in amino acids: CASSDELRTYNEQFF. The DNA for the CDR3 is TGTGCCAGCAGTGACGAGCTCAGGACCTACAATGAGCAGTTCTTC.

This clonotype was found a few times. The chain carries TRBV5-1 and TRBJ2-1; 7 nucleotides line up with TRBD2. This CDR3 has 16 amino acids. Germline CDR1 and CDR2: SGHRS and YFSETQ. The V and J ends lost 0 bases and 8 bases, in that order; junction bases with no gene match: 11. The CDR3 DNA reads TGCGCCAGCAGCTTGGTCTACCGGGGGGTTGTCGATGAGCAGTTCTTC. Protein product: CASSLVYRGVVDEQFF.

The chain has TRBV11-2 and TRBJ2-3; perhaps TRBD2 as D (7 bases). This CDR3 region has 14 residues. The V end lost 7 bases, the J end lost 1 base, and 12 bases lay between the germline ends. The germline gives CDR1 SGHAT, CDR2 FQNNGV. The CDR3 sequence: CASTGGPGTDTQYF. CDR3 DNA sequence: TGTGCCAGCACCGGGGGGCCCGGCACAGATACGCAGTATTTT.

The V gene is TRBV5-4, the J gene TRBJ2-2, with 8 nucleotides matching TRBD2. V trimming: 4 bases; J trimming: 1 base; junction bases outside the gene matches: 3. Looked up from germline, CDR1 is SGHNT and CDR2 is YYREEE (reference sequence). The CDR3 is 15 amino acids. The CDR3 DNA sequence: TGTGCCAGCAGCAAACTAGCGGAGAACACCGGGGAGCTGTTTTTT. It translates to CASSKLAENTGELFF.

The rearrangement uses TRBV3-1 and TRBJ2-1; D is unclear. Germline CDR1 is LGHDT and CDR2 is YNNKEL (reference sequence). This CDR3 spans 15 amino acids. V was cut by 3 bases and J by 2 bases, with 11 bases left in between. CDR3 amino acids: CASSQVMLAYNEQFF. The CDR3, as DNA: TGTGCCAGCAGCCAGGTCATGCTCGCCTACAATGAGCAGTTCTTC.

This clonotype was seen more than once but under ten times. The DNA of the CDR3 is TGCAGTGCTAGAAAAGCGGGGGGAGGCAATGAGCAGTTCTTC. Translating it yields CSARKAGGGNEQFF. The chain is built from TRBV20-1 and TRBJ2-1, with 9 bases fitting TRBD2. The CDR3 length is 14 residues. The germline V gene encodes CDR1 DFQATT and CDR2 SNEGSKA (reference sequence). The V and J ends lost 2 bases and 6 bases, in that order; junction bases with no gene match: 5.

CDR3 sequence reads: CASSLAISTDTQYF. The CDR3 DNA reads TGTGCCAGCAGTTTAGCTATTTCCACAGATACGCAGTATTTT. The chain joins TRBV2 to TRBJ2-3, with D unresolved. This CDR3 is 14 amino acids long. CDR1 is SNHLY, CDR2 FYNNEI, per germline. With 5 bases removed from V and 2 bases from J, the gap between germline ends came to 11 bases.

The table lists this clonotype with a few counts. The rearrangement uses TRBV12-3 or TRBV12-4 and TRBJ2-3; D perhaps matches TRBD2 (6 bases). The V end lost 11 bases, the J end lost 2 bases, and 14 bases lay between the germline ends. CDR3 length equals 13 residues. The CDR3 region is CAVRRDFTDTQYF. In nucleotides, the CDR3 is TGTGCCGTCAGGCGGGACTTCACAGATACGCAGTATTTT.

This clonotype was counted only a few times. This chain uses TRBV20-1 with TRBJ1-1, with TRBD1 matching 7 bases. This CDR3 region has 14 residues. V gave up 6 bases and J gave up 4 bases; unmatched junction bases: 11. Germline V lookup: CDR1 DFQATT, CDR2 SNEGSKA (reference sequence). The CDR3 spells CSASDRVKSTEAFF. For the CDR3, the DNA is TGCAGTGCGTCAGACAGGGTGAAGAGCACTGAAGCTTTCTTT.

The V and J genes are TRBV10-3 and TRBJ1-1; 9 bases are shared with TRBD1. The junction had 12 bases not matched to a gene; V was cut back by 3 bases and J by 7 bases. The CDR3 runs 16 residues. Germline V lookup: CDR1 ENHRY, CDR2 SYGVKD. CDR3 DNA: TGTGCCATCAGTGACGCAAGGACGACAGGGGGGAGTGAAGCTTTCTTT. Its translation: CAISDARTTGGSEAFF.

This chain uses TRBV6-1 with TRBJ2-1; D is unresolved. The V gene lost 6 bases and the J gene lost 8 bases, with 11 bases spanning the gap. CDR1 and CDR2 from the germline V gene are MNHNS and SASEGT. CDR3 length equals 12 residues. Here the CDR3 DNA reads TGTGCCAGCAGCCAGGAATCTTATGAGCAGTTCTTC. This sequence encodes CASSQESYEQFF.